These T cell receptor beta chains were read from a single sample in a study of blood T cell repertoires in COVID-19. Generated by immunoSEQ multiplex PCR, the TCRdb table keeps only in-frame clones and is missing some. The sample carries approximately 250,000 clones, around four fifths recorded once. The sequenced sample was peripheral blood. These TCRs come from a man between 60 and 70 years old who had recovered from COVID-19. Each CDR3 is given with its conserved first and last residue. D genes are given only for firm matches. A row's size may be missing; if present it is once, few, many or a size class.

clone_size: .
j_call: TRBJ1-3
d_call: .
v_call: TRBV9
cdr3_nt: TGTGCCAGCAGCGTAGGAACAGATGGAAACACCATATATTTT
cdr3_aa: CASSVGTDGNTIYF

clone_size: .
j_call: TRBJ2-7
d_call: .
v_call: TRBV27
cdr3_nt: TGTGCCAGCTATGGGAGCTCCTACGAGCAGTACTTC
cdr3_aa: CASYGSSYEQYF

clone_size: .
j_call: TRBJ2-6
d_call: TRBD1
v_call: TRBV18
cdr3_nt: TGTGCCAGCTCACTGCTCTCGGACAGGGTAAGAGGGGCCAACGTCCTGACTTTC
cdr3_aa: CASSLLSDRVRGANVLTF

clone_size: many
j_call: TRBJ1-5
d_call: TRBD1
v_call: TRBV2
cdr3_nt: TGTGCCAGCAGCCAGGACAGGGGAGCTACCTTCTACAATCAGCCCCAGCATTTT
cdr3_aa: CASSQDRGATFYNQPQHF

clone_size: .
j_call: TRBJ1-3
d_call: .
v_call: TRBV10-3
cdr3_nt: TGTGCCATCAAACAGGGATACTCTGGAAACACCATATATTTT
cdr3_aa: CAIKQGYSGNTIYF

clone_size: .
j_call: TRBJ2-1
d_call: TRBD1
v_call: TRBV4-1
cdr3_nt: TGCGCCAGCAGCCAAGGCGGGTGGGTAGGACAGGGAAGTAGGCAGTTCTTC
cdr3_aa: CASSQGGWVGQGSRQFF

clone_size: .
j_call: TRBJ2-7
d_call: TRBD1
v_call: TRBV20-1
cdr3_nt: TGCAGTGCCAGGACAGGGATGGTCGGGGACTTC
cdr3_aa: CSARTGMVGDF

clone_size: once
j_call: TRBJ2-1
d_call: TRBD2
v_call: TRBV19
cdr3_nt: TGTGCCAGTAGAAGGACTAGCGCGTCCTACAATGAGCAGTTCTTC
cdr3_aa: CASRRTSASYNEQFF

clone_size: .
j_call: TRBJ2-1
d_call: .
v_call: TRBV18
cdr3_nt: TGTGCCAGCTCACCCCCCTCCAGGAATTTGGGCAATGAGCAGTTCTTC
cdr3_aa: CASSPPSRNLGNEQFF

clone_size: .
j_call: TRBJ1-6
d_call: .
v_call: TRBV12-3/TRBV12-4
cdr3_nt: TGTGCCAGCAGTAGCCTACGGAATTCACCCCTCCACTTT
cdr3_aa: CASSSLRNSPLHF

clone_size: once
j_call: TRBJ1-2
d_call: .
v_call: TRBV27
cdr3_nt: TGTGCCAGCAGTTCGACAGGAGGCTCCTATGGCTACACCTTC
cdr3_aa: CASSSTGGSYGYTF

clone_size: .
j_call: TRBJ1-4
d_call: .
v_call: TRBV7-9
cdr3_nt: TGTGCCAGCAGCGGCGAAGACAGCCGTGAAAAACTGTTTTTT
cdr3_aa: CASSGEDSREKLFF

clone_size: .
j_call: TRBJ2-1
d_call: TRBD1
v_call: TRBV6-5
cdr3_nt: TGTGCCAGCAGTAGGGACAGGGGGGCTAACAATGAGCAGTTCTTC
cdr3_aa: CASSRDRGANNEQFF

clone_size: once
j_call: TRBJ1-3
d_call: TRBD1
v_call: TRBV19
cdr3_nt: TGTGCCAGCAGGGAGACAGGGGCTGGAAACACCATATATTTT
cdr3_aa: CASRETGAGNTIYF

clone_size: .
j_call: TRBJ2-3
d_call: .
v_call: TRBV4-2
cdr3_nt: TGTGCCAGCAGCCAAGTCGCGGCTAGCACAGATACGCAGTATTTT
cdr3_aa: CASSQVAASTDTQYF